The 26 T cell receptor beta chains given below trace back to one sample, sequenced in a study of cytomegalovirus exposure and HLA in healthy donors. Produced via immunoSEQ multiplex PCR; TCRdb's table is partial and in-frame only. This sample has more than 90,000 clones, with about nine tenths found just once. Sequences were obtained from PBMCs. All receptors derive from a man younger than 35 in good health and CMV-seronegative.

The CDR3 reads CASRDRTSGMSDTQYF. CDR3 bases: TGTGCCAGCAGGGATCGGACTAGCGGGATGTCAGATACGCAGTATTTT. The J gene is TRBJ2-3, the V gene TRBV2; 12 bases match TRBD2. The CDR3 has 16 residues. Unmatched junction bases numbered 8, after V lost 6 bases and J lost 4 bases. The germline V gene has CDR1 SNHLY and CDR2 FYNNEI.

This clone has a handful of counts. V is TRBV6-5 and J is TRBJ1-2; no firm D call. Germline loops: CDR1 MNHEY, CDR2 SVGAGI. The CDR3 is 15 amino acids. V was clipped by 0 bases and J by 7 bases, with 15 bases between them. CDR3 DNA: TGTGCCAGCAGTTACTCCAAGTCGAGGGCCTCTGGCTACACCTTC. This sequence encodes CASSYSKSRASGYTF.

This chain connects TRBV10-3 to TRBJ1-3; the D gene is possibly TRBD1 (6 bases). CDR3 size: 13 residues. Deletions cut 10 bases from V and 4 bases from J, with 14 bases between. Looked up from germline, CDR1 is ENHRY and CDR2 is SYGVKD. The CDR3 DNA reads TGTGCCACCGCAGGGGTCTCCGGAAACACCATATATTTT. This gives the protein CATAGVSGNTIYF.

The chain carries TRBV6-5 and TRBJ2-7; 7 bases are a match to TRBD1. V shed 2 bases and J 3 bases; nucleotides not matched to a gene: 1. Germline CDR1 and CDR2: MNHEY and SVGAGI. The CDR3 totals 13 residues. CDR3: CASSYRQGYEQYF. The CDR3 region has the DNA TGTGCCAGCAGTTACCGACAGGGCTACGAGCAGTACTTC.

The chain is built from TRBV29-1 and TRBJ2-1, with 7 bases aligning to TRBD1. Per germline, CDR1 SQVTM and CDR2 ANQGSEA. V lost 6 bases and J lost 4; bases outside the gene matches: 12. This CDR3 has 15 amino acids. CDR3 nucleotide sequence: TGCAGCGTACACGGACAGGCAGCGCTATACAATGAGCAGTTCTTC. Encoded protein: CSVHGQAALYNEQFF.

This clone appeared a single time. CDR3 in amino acids: CASSCLLTPNTEAFF. The CDR3 DNA reads TGCGCCAGCAGCTGCTTGCTGACTCCAAACACTGAAGCTTTCTTT. J is TRBJ1-1 and V is TRBV4-1, with no clear D. Between the trimmed V and J ends, which lost 5 bases and 2 bases, there was a span of 15 bases. Germline CDR1 and CDR2: MGHRA and YSYEKL. The CDR3 runs 15 residues.

The genes are TRBV9 and TRBJ2-1; 10 bases align to TRBD2. CDR3 length: 17 residues. The V gene's germline CDR1 is SGDLS and CDR2 YYNGEE. After removal of 0 bases from V and 3 bases from J, the junction contained 6 bases not matched to a gene. The CDR3 spells CASSVVASGGLYNEQFF. DNA for the CDR3: TGTGCCAGCAGCGTAGTGGCTAGCGGGGGCCTCTACAATGAGCAGTTCTTC.

This chain connects TRBV7-2 to TRBJ2-7; 7 bases map to TRBD2. V trimming: 4 bases; J trimming: 5 bases; junction bases outside the gene matches: 14. The germline V gene encodes CDR1 SGHTA and CDR2 FQGNSA. This CDR3 contains 16 residues. The CDR3 spells CASSSTPGGRGDEQYF. CDR3 coding DNA: TGTGCCAGCAGCTCAACCCCTGGCGGGAGAGGGGACGAGCAGTACTTC. Drawing the rest from reference TRBV7-2 and TRBJ2-7, the complete variable domain is GAGVSQSPSNKVTEKGKDVELRCDPISGHTALYWYRQSLGQGLEFLIYFQGNSAPDKSGLPSDRFSAERTGGSVSTLTIQRTQQEDSAVYLCASSSTPGGRGDEQYFGPGTRLTVT.

This chain joins TRBV18 and TRBJ1-1; a possible D gene is TRBD1 (5 bases). The CDR3 runs to 17 residues. Trimming took 3 bases from V and 0 from J, leaving 17 bases between them. Germline V gene lookup returns CDR1 KGHSH and CDR2 LQKENI. The DNA for the CDR3 is TGTGCCAGCTCACCTAGACAGCAGTACATCATGAACACTGAAGCTTTCTTT. It translates to CASSPRQQYIMNTEAFF.

The V gene is TRBV5-6, the J gene TRBJ2-7; 7 nucleotides match TRBD1. The germline V gene has CDR1 SGHDT and CDR2 YYEEEE. V was clipped by 3 bases and J by 1 base; unmatched bases: 4. There are 14 residues in the CDR3. The CDR3 is CASSYPGGSYEQYF. The CDR3, as DNA: TGTGCCAGCAGCTACCCAGGGGGATCCTACGAGCAGTACTTC.

This clone showed up just once. The chain recombines TRBV29-1 with TRBJ2-5; 8 nucleotides align to TRBD2. J was trimmed by 5 bases and V by 4 bases; bases with no gene match: 12. The CDR3 loop spans 15 amino acids. CDR1 and CDR2 (germline): SQVTM, ANQGSEA. CDR3 loop: CSVVPLTGGGETQYF. DNA for the CDR3: TGCAGCGTTGTCCCTCTAACGGGAGGGGGGGAGACCCAGTACTTC.

The rearrangement joins TRBV5-1 to TRBJ1-2, with D unclear. CDR3 length: 13 residues. Between the trimmed V and J ends, which lost 3 bases and 8 bases, there was a span of 14 bases. Germline V gives CDR1 SGHRS, CDR2 YFSETQ. CDR3 DNA sequence: TGCGCCAGCAGCTGGATGAGGTTTTTCGGCTACACCTTC. Residues: CASSWMRFFGYTF.

The chain carries TRBV28 and TRBJ2-7, with D uncertain. CDR1 and CDR2 from the germline V gene are MDHEN and SYDVKM. Trimming cost V 8 bases and J 1 base, with 12 bases left between them. The CDR3 loop spans 13 amino acids. CDR3 DNA: TGTGCCAGCTCCTCCCCCACTTCCTACGAGCAGTACTTC. It specifies CASSSPTSYEQYF.

The count of this clone is one. This chain uses TRBV28 with TRBJ1-1, with D unclear. The germline V and J ends were trimmed by 6 bases and 10 bases, with 27 bases remaining between them. The germline gives CDR1 MDHEN, CDR2 SYDVKM. This CDR3 has 16 amino acids. CDR3 residues: CASRSLGVLSVSGAFF. The DNA of the CDR3 is TGTGCCAGCAGGTCCCTCGGAGTGCTCTCAGTTTCCGGAGCTTTCTTT.

The chain joins TRBV27 to TRBJ2-3; D may be TRBD1 (6 bases). The CDR3 is 16 amino acids. V lost 6 bases and J 0 bases, leaving 16 bases between the germline ends. Looked up from germline, CDR1 is MNHEY and CDR2 is SMNVEV (reference sequence). CDR3 sequence (DNA): TGTGCCAGCAGAATAACCAGGGGCGGGAGCACAGATACGCAGTATTTT. Its protein is CASRITRGGSTDTQYF.

This clone was detected only once. The chain links TRBV28 to TRBJ1-1; D remains ambiguous. Germline CDR1 is MDHEN and CDR2 is SYDVKM. The CDR3 length is 15 residues. Trimming removed 2 bases from V and 3 bases from J, with 13 bases in between. CDR3 sequence reads: CASSLTPVVHTEAFF. The CDR3 bases are TGTGCCAGCAGTTTAACCCCGGTTGTACACACTGAAGCTTTCTTT. Full variable domain (missing parts from reference TRBV28 and TRBJ1-1): DVKVTQSSRYLVKRTGEKVFLECVQDMDHENMFWYRQDPGLGLRLIYFSYDVKMKEKGDIPEGYSVSREKKERFSLILESASTNQTSMYLCASSLTPVVHTEAFFGQGTRLTVV.

The chain uses TRBV7-8 and TRBJ2-7, with 11 bases aligning to TRBD1. The V gene's germline CDR1 is SGHVS and CDR2 FQNEAQ. This CDR3 spans 19 amino acids. The V and J ends lost 4 bases and 5 bases, in that order; junction bases with no gene match: 19. The CDR3 region has the DNA TGTGCCAGCAGCTCCTCCCGGGACAGGGGGTTCTTGGGGCCCAACGAGCAGTACTTC. Protein sequence: CASSSSRDRGFLGPNEQYF.

The chain uses TRBV5-6 and TRBJ2-7, with 7 positions matching TRBD1. The ends lost 4 bases at V and 2 bases at J; junction bases unmatched: 3. The CDR3 has 13 residues. Germline CDR1 SGHDT, CDR2 YYEEEE. The CDR3 spells CASSDGTAYEQYF. The DNA of the CDR3 is TGTGCCAGCAGCGATGGGACAGCCTACGAGCAGTACTTC.

The genes are TRBV7-8 and TRBJ1-2, with 8 bases fitting TRBD1. V shed 1 base, J shed 3 bases, and the junction held 7 bases outside the gene matches. Looked up from germline, CDR1 is SGHVS and CDR2 is FQNEAQ. The CDR3 sequence is 16 residues long. The CDR3 coding sequence is TGTGCCAGCAGCTTAGATACTGGGACAGGTGACTATGGCTACACCTTC. This gives the protein CASSLDTGTGDYGYTF.

The chain has TRBV6-1 and TRBJ1-1; possibly TRBD1 for D (5 bases). Germline CDR1 is MNHNS and CDR2 is SASEGT. This CDR3 has 13 amino acids. Trimming took 7 bases from V and 4 from J, leaving 13 bases between them. The CDR3, as DNA: TGTGCCAGCAAAGGGCAGGGAGGCACTGAAGCTTTCTTT. Protein sequence: CASKGQGGTEAFF.

The chain uses TRBV4-1 and TRBJ1-4; D is unclear. Germline assignment: CDR1 MGHRA and CDR2 YSYEKL. V gave up 7 bases and J gave up 2 bases, with 20 bases separating them. This CDR3 is 17 amino acids long. CDR3: CASTLTGGITTNEKLFF. In DNA, the CDR3 is TGCGCCAGCACCCTAACGGGAGGGATCACGACTAATGAAAAACTGTTTTTT.

The genes are TRBV27 and TRBJ1-3; no reliable D call. This CDR3 has 15 amino acids. Germline assignment: CDR1 MNHEY and CDR2 SMNVEV (reference sequence). V was trimmed by 6 bases and J by 5 bases, leaving 17 bases between them. CDR3 sequence reads: CASSPEGGQRNTIYF. CDR3 nucleotide sequence: TGTGCCAGCAGCCCCGAAGGCGGGCAGAGAAACACCATATATTTT.

V is TRBV6-5 and J is TRBJ1-1; TRBD1 matches at 7 bases. The CDR3 has 16 residues. V dropped 0 bases and J dropped 3; count of bases not matched to a gene: 7. Germline CDR1 MNHEY, CDR2 SVGAGI. CDR3 amino acids: CASSYSILRGYTEAFF. In DNA form, the CDR3 reads TGTGCCAGCAGTTACTCGATTCTCAGGGGGTACACTGAAGCTTTCTTT.

Only one count was recorded for this clone. The genes are TRBV10-3 and TRBJ2-7; TRBD1 might be the D (6 bases). CDR1 and CDR2 (germline): ENHRY, SYGVKD. This CDR3 comprises 13 residues. The V end lost 6 bases, the J end lost 4 bases, and 13 bases lay between the germline ends. The CDR3 nucleotides are TGTGCCATCAGAAGTAGGGGGTCTTACGAGCAGTACTTC. Its translation: CAIRSRGSYEQYF.

The rearrangement joins TRBV11-3 to TRBJ1-2; D is undetermined. The CDR3 has 13 residues. The V end was cut by 3 bases, the J end by 3 bases, with 8 bases between. Germline loops: CDR1 SGHNT, CDR2 YENEEA. CDR3 region: CASSLHRDYGYTF. The CDR3 DNA reads TGTGCCAGCAGCTTGCACAGAGACTATGGCTACACCTTC.

The sample holds one count of this clone. The chain has TRBV10-3 and TRBJ2-1; D gene ambiguous. Trimming stripped 6 bases from V and 5 bases from J, with 11 bases between. The CDR3 consists of 13 residues. Germline values: CDR1 ENHRY, CDR2 SYGVKD. CDR3 protein: CAIRSRSDNEQFF. As DNA, the CDR3 is TGTGCCATCAGGTCGCGTAGTGACAATGAGCAGTTCTTC.